The 30 T cell receptor beta chains presented below share a single source sample, sequenced in a study of chemoradiotherapy in HPV16-positive cancers. Only in-frame clones appear in the TCRdb table, and some are missing; sequencing was by immunoSEQ multiplex PCR. The sample lists tens of thousands of clones, about 90% occurring once. The source material was blood, sampled from a patient who underwent chemoradiotherapy. Every receptor here comes from a human donor with HPV-associated anogenital cancer.

V gene TRBV7-8 combines with J gene TRBJ2-7; 7 positions match TRBD1. Trimming cost V 5 bases and J 7 bases; bases outside gene matches: 14. The V gene's germline CDR1 is SGHVS and CDR2 FQNEAQ. The CDR3 spans 15 residues. CDR3 bases: TGTGCCAGCAGCGCAGGGGACAGAGGGATGGGAGAGCAGTACTTC. Its translation: CASSAGDRGMGEQYF.

This clone appeared a few times. The gene calls are TRBV5-6 and TRBJ2-2, with D tentatively TRBD2 (7 bases). Trimming stripped 2 bases from V and 6 bases from J, with 17 bases between. Germline V lookup: CDR1 SGHDT, CDR2 YYEEEE. There are 16 residues in the CDR3. The CDR3 nucleotides read TGTGCCAGCAGCTTTTCGGGGGGCCTTTTTGCCGGGGAGCTGTTTTTT. It translates to CASSFSGGLFAGELFF.

The V and J genes are TRBV9 and TRBJ2-7; D is uncertain. This CDR3 spans 14 amino acids. Germline V gene lookup returns CDR1 SGDLS and CDR2 YYNGEE. Trimming took 1 base from V and 4 from J, leaving 12 bases between them. The CDR3 loop reads CASSVTEQAYEQYF. DNA for the CDR3: TGTGCCAGCAGCGTAACGGAGCAGGCTTACGAGCAGTACTTC.

This clone was found once. V is TRBV30 and J is TRBJ2-7; tentative D call: TRBD2 (5 bases). Germline CDR1 GTSNPN, CDR2 SVGIG (reference sequence). The ends were cut back, 5 bases at V and 2 bases at J, with 13 bases in the middle. The CDR3 runs 13 residues. The CDR3 DNA is TGTGCCTGGGCGGGCAGGCTGACCTACGAGCAGTACTTC. Amino acids: CAWAGRLTYEQYF.

The chain recombines TRBV7-9 with TRBJ2-7, with 8 bases lining up with TRBD2. The CDR3 consists of 16 residues. J gave up 3 bases and V 6 bases, and 13 bases lay outside the gene matches. Germline values: CDR1 SEHNR, CDR2 FQNEAQ (reference sequence). The DNA for the CDR3 is TGTGCCAGCAGATCTCTGGAGGGGACTAGTCGCTACGAGCAGTACTTC. Residues: CASRSLEGTSRYEQYF.

The chain carries TRBV30 and TRBJ2-7; D gene ambiguous. Germline V gene data show CDR1 as GTSNPN and CDR2 as SVGIG (reference sequence). V was pared by 0 bases and J by 3 bases, with 6 bases between. The CDR3 has 12 residues. This chain's CDR3 is CAWSVSVYEQYF. DNA of the CDR3: TGTGCCTGGAGTGTCTCAGTCTACGAGCAGTACTTC.

V and J are TRBV14 and TRBJ2-5, with a tentative D call TRBD2 (5 bases). The CDR3 spans 16 residues. The germline gives CDR1 SGHDN, CDR2 FVKESK. Trimming pared 3 bases from V and 1 base from J, leaving 15 bases between. CDR3 bases: TGTGCCAGCAGCCATTTGACCGGCCGGGGCCAAGAGACCCAGTACTTC. Encoded protein: CASSHLTGRGQETQYF. Full variable domain (rest looked up from reference TRBV14 and TRBJ2-5): EAGVTQFPSHSVIEKGQTVTLRCDPISGHDNLYWYRRVMGKEIKFLLHFVKESKQDESGMPNNRFLAERTGGTYSTLKVQPAELEDSGVYFCASSHLTGRGQETQYFGPGTRLLVL.

This sequence joins TRBV4-3 and TRBJ1-6; D is possibly TRBD1 (5 bases). V lost 4 bases, J lost 10 bases, and 20 bases lay in between. The CDR3 consists of 16 residues. Germline CDR1 and CDR2: LGHNA and YSLEER. CDR3 region: CASSRAAGGTGSPLHF. DNA for the CDR3: TGCGCCAGCAGCCGCGCCGCCGGGGGGACTGGATCACCCCTCCACTTT.

The chain combines TRBV20-1 with TRBJ2-3; D ambiguous. There are 10 residues in the CDR3. Germline V CDR1 and CDR2: DFQATT, SNEGSKA (reference sequence). The V end lost 3 bases, the J end lost 4 bases, and 2 bases lay between the germline ends. This CDR3 is CSASPDTQYF. The CDR3 DNA sequence: TGCAGTGCTAGTCCAGATACGCAGTATTTT.

This clone was seen once. V and J are TRBV6-5 and TRBJ2-1; TRBD2 agrees at 7 bases. The CDR3 loop spans 10 amino acids. The germline gives CDR1 MNHEY, CDR2 SVGAGI. For the CDR3, the DNA is TGTGCGAGCGGGGACAATGAGCAGTTCTTC. Translated: CASGDNEQFF.

CDR3 bases: TGTGCCAGTTCCCTCAGGGAGGGACTATCCATATATTTT. It yields the protein CASSLREGLSIYF. This chain links TRBV19 with TRBJ1-3; a possible D gene is TRBD1 (5 bases). The V gene lost 8 bases and the J gene lost 11 bases, with 19 bases spanning the gap. Per the germline V gene, CDR1 is LNHDA and CDR2 is SQIVND (reference sequence). CDR3 size: 13 residues.

This chain uses TRBV6-6 with TRBJ2-7; 10 positions agree with TRBD1. This CDR3 contains 15 residues. Germline assignment: CDR1 MNHNY and CDR2 SVGAGI (reference sequence). V shed 0 bases and J 6 bases; nucleotides not matched to a gene: 5. The CDR3 protein is CASSYSGTGDREQYF. The CDR3, as DNA: TGTGCCAGCAGTTACTCCGGGACAGGGGATCGCGAGCAGTACTTC.

This chain connects TRBV7-3 to TRBJ2-2, with 10 bases fitting TRBD2. The V and J ends lost 5 bases and 6 bases, in that order; junction bases with no gene match: 9. Germline CDR1 SGHTA, CDR2 FQGTGA. The CDR3 consists of 16 residues. The CDR3 DNA sequence: TGTGCCAGCAGCCCTGGACTAGCGGAGGCCCCCGGGGAGCTGTTTTTT. Amino acid sequence: CASSPGLAEAPGELFF.

The CDR3 region has the DNA TGTGCCAGCAGTTCGGACAGTATCCCCCTTACGACCCAGCATTTT. Translation: CASSSDSIPLTTQHF. J is TRBJ1-5 and V is TRBV5-5; a weak D match, TRBD1 (6 bases). From germline, CDR1 is SGHKS and CDR2 YYEKEE (reference sequence). The CDR3 is 15 residues long. Trimming pared 5 bases from V and 11 bases from J, leaving 23 bases between.

This chain joins TRBV4-2 and TRBJ1-2; D call uncertain. The germline CDR1 and CDR2 sequences are LGHNA and YNFKEQ. Trimming pared 1 base from V and 6 bases from J, leaving 12 bases between. The CDR3 is 14 amino acids. CDR3 amino acids: CASSQGRRQDGYTF. For the CDR3, the DNA is TGTGCCAGCAGCCAAGGAAGGCGGCAGGATGGCTACACCTTC.

The V call is TRBV20-1, the J call TRBJ2-5; D unresolved. The assigned J gene may be wrong: the sequence end matches TRBJ2-7 better. The germline CDR1 and CDR2 sequences are DFQATT and SNEGSKA (reference sequence). The CDR3 has 11 amino acids. CDR3 nucleotide sequence: TGCAGTGTAAGAAGTCCCCACGAGCAGTACTTC. Amino acid sequence: CSVRSPHEQYF.

The CDR3 DNA is TGCGCCAGCAGCCAAGGGGGGCAGGCCACCGGGGAGCTGTTTTTT. Its protein product is CASSQGGQATGELFF. The chain combines TRBV4-1 with TRBJ2-2; maybe TRBD1 (6 bases). V lost 1 base, J lost 4 bases, and 10 bases lay in between. Looked up from germline, CDR1 is MGHRA and CDR2 is YSYEKL. This CDR3 spans 15 amino acids.

The chain joins TRBV15 to TRBJ1-5; D gene ambiguous. The CDR3 totals 13 residues. V lost 0 bases and J 8 bases, leaving 8 bases between the germline ends. Germline CDR1 LNHNV, CDR2 YYDKDF (reference sequence). The CDR3 loop is CATSRDVGEPQHF. The CDR3 nucleotides read TGTGCCACCAGCAGAGATGTTGGGGAGCCCCAGCATTTT.

The chain carries TRBV6-5 and TRBJ2-3; no clear D. There are 13 residues in the CDR3. Germline V lookup: CDR1 MNHEY, CDR2 SVGAGI. Trimming shortened V by 8 bases and J by 1 base, and 10 bases separated the two germline ends. The CDR3 protein is CASVGPGTDTQYF. Written as DNA, the CDR3 is TGTGCCAGCGTTGGTCCTGGCACAGATACGCAGTATTTT.

V usage is TRBV19 and J usage is TRBJ2-7; D tentatively reads TRBD1 or TRBD2 (5 bases each). The CDR3 consists of 14 residues. The germline V gene has CDR1 LNHDA and CDR2 SQIVND (reference sequence). V lost 5 bases to trimming and J lost 3 bases, with 14 bases between them. CDR3 amino acids: CASSEGDVRYEQYF. The CDR3 region has the DNA TGTGCCAGTAGTGAAGGGGACGTTCGCTACGAGCAGTACTTC.

V gene TRBV5-8 combines with J gene TRBJ2-5; D perhaps matches TRBD2 (6 bases). The germline gives CDR1 SGHTS, CDR2 YDEGEE. There are 14 residues in the CDR3. The V gene lost 5 bases and the J gene lost 7 bases, with 18 bases spanning the gap. CDR3 bases: TGTGCCAGCAGGCCGGTTGGGGCGGGGAGGACCCAGTACTTC. This gives the protein CASRPVGAGRTQYF.

The sample holds a few counts of this clone. The V and J genes are TRBV7-9 and TRBJ1-4; D not certain. This CDR3 comprises 15 residues. The germline CDR1 and CDR2 sequences are SEHNR and FQNEAQ (reference sequence). V lost 3 bases and J lost 0, with 8 bases in between. CDR3 nucleotide sequence: TGTGCCAGCAGCTTTCCACAGACAACTAATGAAAAACTGTTTTTT. Protein sequence: CASSFPQTTNEKLFF.

The chain links TRBV25-1 to TRBJ2-5, with D perhaps given as TRBD1 or TRBD2 (9 bases each). CDR3 length equals 17 residues. Germline lookup yields CDR1 MGHDK and CDR2 SYGVNS. V was shortened by 2 bases and J by 4 bases, with 20 bases between the two germline ends. The CDR3 protein is CASSETGGELAGETQYF. In DNA, the CDR3 is TGTGCCAGCAGTGAAACAGGGGGCGAACTAGCGGGAGAGACCCAGTACTTC.

The chain employs TRBV27 and TRBJ1-1, with D unresolved. The CDR3 length is 13 residues. V shed 6 bases and J shed 1 base, with 9 bases lying between them. Germline loops: CDR1 MNHEY, CDR2 SMNVEV (reference sequence). The CDR3 spells CASRYDGNTEAFF. The CDR3 nucleotides are TGTGCCAGCAGGTACGACGGGAACACTGAAGCTTTCTTT.

The chain employs TRBV14 and TRBJ2-3; D uncertain. The germline V gene has CDR1 SGHDN and CDR2 FVKESK. The CDR3 runs 11 residues. V lost 2 bases to trimming and J lost 6 bases, with 3 bases between them. The CDR3 spells CASSQSDTQYF. The CDR3 nucleotides are TGTGCCAGCAGCCAATCGGATACGCAGTATTTT.

Turning to this clone: Distinct nucleotide sequences in the sample also encode this CDR3. The chain links TRBV6-1 to TRBJ2-7, with D possibly matching TRBD1 (5 bases). The V and J ends lost 2 bases and 4 bases respectively, with 6 bases between them. The CDR3 has 12 residues. CDR1 is MNHNS and CDR2 is SASEGT in the germline V gene. The CDR3 protein is CASSERGYEQYF. The CDR3 nucleotides are TGTGCCAGCAGTGAAAGGGGTTACGAGCAGTACTTC.

This rearrangement joins TRBV7-9 to TRBJ1-5; D is possibly TRBD1 (6 bases). Germline CDR1 reads SEHNR; CDR2 reads FQNEAQ (reference sequence). Trimming removed 5 bases at V and 4 bases at J, with 12 bases between. CDR3 length equals 14 residues. The CDR3: CASSPKGENQPQHF. In nucleotides, the CDR3 is TGTGCCAGCAGCCCAAAGGGGGAGAATCAGCCCCAGCATTTT.

The chain links TRBV2 to TRBJ1-4; no clear D gene. V lost 3 bases, J lost 7 bases, and 21 bases lay in between. The CDR3 consists of 17 residues. Germline lookup yields CDR1 SNHLY and CDR2 FYNNEI. The CDR3 loop reads CASSEGTQNKWSEKLFF. CDR3 nucleotides: TGTGCCAGCAGTGAGGGTACTCAGAATAAGTGGAGTGAAAAACTGTTTTTT.

This clone was counted between two and nine times. This chain uses TRBV2 with TRBJ2-5, with 10 bases that match TRBD1. Germline CDR1 SNHLY, CDR2 FYNNEI. V was pared by 4 bases and J by 5 bases, with 4 bases of the junction left unmatched. The CDR3 has 14 residues. CDR3 sequence reads: CASSGQGARETQYF. Here the CDR3 DNA reads TGTGCCAGCAGTGGACAGGGGGCTAGGGAGACCCAGTACTTC.

The chain uses TRBV16 and TRBJ1-1, with TRBD1 as a possible D gene (5 bases). V was pared by 0 bases and J by 5 bases, with 10 bases between. Germline values: CDR1 KGHSY, CDR2 FQNENV. The CDR3 spans 14 residues. This CDR3 is CASSQSDSGTEAFF. In DNA, the CDR3 is TGTGCCAGCAGCCAATCTGACAGTGGGACTGAAGCTTTCTTT.